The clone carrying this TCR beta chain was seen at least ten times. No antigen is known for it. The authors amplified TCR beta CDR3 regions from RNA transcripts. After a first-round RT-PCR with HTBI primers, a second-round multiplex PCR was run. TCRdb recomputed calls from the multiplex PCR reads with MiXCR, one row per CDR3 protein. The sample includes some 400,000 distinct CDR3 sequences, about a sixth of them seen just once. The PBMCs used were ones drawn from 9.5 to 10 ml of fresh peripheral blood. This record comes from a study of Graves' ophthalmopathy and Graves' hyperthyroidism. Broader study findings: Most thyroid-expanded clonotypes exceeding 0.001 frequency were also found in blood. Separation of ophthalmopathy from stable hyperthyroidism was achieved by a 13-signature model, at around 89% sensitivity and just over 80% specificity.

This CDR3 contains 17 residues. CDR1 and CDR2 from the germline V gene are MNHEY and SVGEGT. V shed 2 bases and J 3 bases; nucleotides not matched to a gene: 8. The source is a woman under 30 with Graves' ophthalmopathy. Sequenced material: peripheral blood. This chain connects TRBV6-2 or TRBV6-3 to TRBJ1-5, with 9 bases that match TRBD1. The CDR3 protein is CASSYRHRDRDNQPQHF. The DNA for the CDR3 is TGTGCCAGCAGTTACCGCCACCGGGACAGGGACAATCAGCCCCAGCATTTT.